Listed below are T cell receptor beta chains from one sample, sequenced in a study of post-analysis software for immune sequencing data. TCRdb reanalysed the PCR reads using MiXCR and keeps one entry per CDR3 protein. Of about 770,000 distinct CDR3 sequences listed, around 46% are singletons. The sample was blood. The receptors derive from a girl aged 5-17 years with multiple sclerosis. Each CDR3 is given with its conserved first and last residue. The order of the fields is J gene, D gene, V gene, clone size, CDR3 protein, CDR3 DNA. The D gene is left open where the match is weak. The size entry is marked missing in some rows and otherwise reads once, few, many or a size class.

j_gene: TRBJ1-3
d_gene: -
v_gene: TRBV18
abundance: -
CDR3aa: CASSQGDGIAGNTIYF
CDR3nt: TGTGCCAGCTCACAGGGGGACGGTATTGCAGGAAACACCATATATTTT

j_gene: TRBJ1-1
d_gene: -
v_gene: TRBV7-2
abundance: -
CDR3aa: CASSLGPGTKAEAFF
CDR3nt: TGTGCCAGCAGTCTGGGACCGGGGACCAAGGCTGAAGCTTTCTTT

j_gene: TRBJ2-3
d_gene: TRBD2
v_gene: TRBV28
abundance: few
CDR3aa: CASTFGAGLADTQYF
CDR3nt: TGTGCCAGCACCTTTGGAGCGGGATTGGCGGATACGCAGTATTTT

j_gene: TRBJ2-1
d_gene: -
v_gene: TRBV5-1
abundance: -
CDR3aa: CASSLVGLDEQFF
CDR3nt: TGCGCCAGCAGCTTGGTTGGCCTTGATGAGCAGTTCTTC

j_gene: TRBJ2-5
d_gene: TRBD2
v_gene: TRBV9
abundance: -
CDR3aa: CASSVGLAGADETQYF
CDR3nt: TGTGCCAGCAGCGTGGGACTAGCGGGAGCCGATGAGACCCAGTACTTC

j_gene: TRBJ2-5
d_gene: -
v_gene: TRBV20-1
abundance: -
CDR3aa: CSATVPMTAQGTETQYF
CDR3nt: TGCAGTGCTACAGTGCCTATGACTGCCCAAGGGACTGAGACCCAGTACTTC

j_gene: TRBJ2-7
d_gene: -
v_gene: TRBV6-6
abundance: -
CDR3aa: CASRPLGRGEQYF
CDR3nt: TGTGCCAGCAGGCCTCTGGGGCGCGGCGAGCAGTACTTC

j_gene: TRBJ2-7
d_gene: -
v_gene: TRBV7-2
abundance: -
CDR3aa: CASSLVVGQAYEQYF
CDR3nt: TGTGCCAGCAGCTTAGTGGTAGGGCAGGCCTACGAGCAGTACTTC

j_gene: TRBJ2-5
d_gene: TRBD1
v_gene: TRBV24-1
abundance: few
CDR3aa: CATSGTGQQETQYF
CDR3nt: TGTGCCACCAGTGGGACGGGACAGCAAGAGACCCAGTACTTC

j_gene: TRBJ2-3
d_gene: -
v_gene: TRBV7-9
abundance: -
CDR3aa: CASSPRGYTDTQYF
CDR3nt: TGCGCCAGCAGCCCGCGGGGATACACAGATACGCAGTATTTT

j_gene: TRBJ2-3
d_gene: TRBD2
v_gene: TRBV20-1
abundance: -
CDR3aa: CSASSVAGANTDTQYF
CDR3nt: TGCAGTGCTAGTTCGGTAGCGGGAGCCAACACAGATACGCAGTATTTT

j_gene: TRBJ2-3
d_gene: TRBD1
v_gene: TRBV12-3/TRBV12-4
abundance: many
CDR3aa: CASSPGGGTDTQYF
CDR3nt: TGTGCCAGCAGTCCAGGGGGCGGCACAGATACGCAGTATTTT

j_gene: TRBJ2-5
d_gene: -
v_gene: TRBV11-2
abundance: -
CDR3aa: CASHGTGTPELETQYF
CDR3nt: TGTGCCAGTCATGGTACAGGGACGCCCGAGCTAGAGACCCAGTACTTC